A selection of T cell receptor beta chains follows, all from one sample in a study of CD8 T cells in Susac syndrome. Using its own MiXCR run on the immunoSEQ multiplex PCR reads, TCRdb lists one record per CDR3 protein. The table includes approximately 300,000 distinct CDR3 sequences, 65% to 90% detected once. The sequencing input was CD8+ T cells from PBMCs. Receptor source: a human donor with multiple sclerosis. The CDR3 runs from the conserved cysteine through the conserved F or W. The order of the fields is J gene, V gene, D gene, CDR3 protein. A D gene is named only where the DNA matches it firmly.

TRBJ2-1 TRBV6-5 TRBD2 CASSYSILAGARNEQFF
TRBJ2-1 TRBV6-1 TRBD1 CASSLLQGANEQFF
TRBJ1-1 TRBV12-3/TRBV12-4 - CASSLEPGPTPEAFF
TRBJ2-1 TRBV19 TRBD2 CASSMKTSGSFEQFF
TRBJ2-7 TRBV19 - CASSIRGHEQYF
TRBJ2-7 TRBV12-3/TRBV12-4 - CASSAGTLTYEQYF
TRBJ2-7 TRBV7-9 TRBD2 CASSPELAGGDEQYF
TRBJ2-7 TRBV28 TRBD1 CASSGGTGGIDEQYF
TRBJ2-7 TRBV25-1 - CASSGTQGRYEQYF
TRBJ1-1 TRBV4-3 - CASSQAWSGVNTEAFF
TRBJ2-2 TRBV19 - CASSFEVAGTGELFF
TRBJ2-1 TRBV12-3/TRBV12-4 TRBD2 CASSSGLAGSYNEQFF
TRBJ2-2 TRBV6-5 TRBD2 CASSYSGTSVNTGELFF
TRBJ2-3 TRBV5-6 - CASSAAVSTSTDTQYF
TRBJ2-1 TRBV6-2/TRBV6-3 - CASSGRGAYNEQFF
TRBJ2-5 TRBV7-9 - CASSLGIPGDETQYF
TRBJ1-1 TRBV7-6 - CASSLGAGGDGNTEAFF
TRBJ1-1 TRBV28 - CASRVSGGLEAFF
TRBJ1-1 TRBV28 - CASSLGTVVLNTEAFF
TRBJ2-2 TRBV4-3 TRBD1 CASSQVKGGANTGELFF
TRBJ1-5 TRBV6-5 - CASGNGHNQPQHF
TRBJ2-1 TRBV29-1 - CSVETSSSYNEQFF
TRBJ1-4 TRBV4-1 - CASSRPRGGEYDEKLFF
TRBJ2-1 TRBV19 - CASSIGGGTLSSYNEQFF
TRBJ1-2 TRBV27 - CASSSPLDGAKGYTF
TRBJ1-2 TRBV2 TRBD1 CASRTGDGYTF
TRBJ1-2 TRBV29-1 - CSAAVSSGYTF
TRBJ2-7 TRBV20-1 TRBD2 CSARPTSEFYEQYF
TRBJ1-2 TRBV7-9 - CASSSTGFLLYGYTF
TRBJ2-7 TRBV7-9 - CASSTGTDDYEQYF
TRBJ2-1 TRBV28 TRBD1 CASSSTGVKVYNEQFF
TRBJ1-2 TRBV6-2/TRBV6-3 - CASSYSAGGRDGYTF
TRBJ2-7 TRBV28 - CAAGGYEQYF
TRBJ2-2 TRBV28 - CASETDGELFF
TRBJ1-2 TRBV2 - CASSEGRLNYGYTF
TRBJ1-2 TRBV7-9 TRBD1 CASSFPGGGNYGYTF
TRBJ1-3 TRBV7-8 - CASSLTTGTGNTIYF
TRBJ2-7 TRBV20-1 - CSARVLGGNYEQYF
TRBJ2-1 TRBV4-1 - CASSQDRLGYNEQFF
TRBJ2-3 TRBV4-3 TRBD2 CASSQGRTSGPLTDTQYF